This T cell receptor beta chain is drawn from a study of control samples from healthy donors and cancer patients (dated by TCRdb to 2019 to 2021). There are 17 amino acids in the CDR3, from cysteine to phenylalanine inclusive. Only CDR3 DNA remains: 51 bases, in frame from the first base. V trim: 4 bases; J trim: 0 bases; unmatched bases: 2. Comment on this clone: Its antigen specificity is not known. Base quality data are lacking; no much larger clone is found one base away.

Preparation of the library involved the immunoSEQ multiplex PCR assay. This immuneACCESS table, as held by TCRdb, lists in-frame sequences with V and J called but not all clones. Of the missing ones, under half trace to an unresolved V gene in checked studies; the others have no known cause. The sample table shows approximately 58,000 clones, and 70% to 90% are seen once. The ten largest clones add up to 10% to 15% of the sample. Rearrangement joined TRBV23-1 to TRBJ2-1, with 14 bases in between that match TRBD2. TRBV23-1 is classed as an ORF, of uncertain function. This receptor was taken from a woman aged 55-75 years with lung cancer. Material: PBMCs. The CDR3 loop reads CASSPTSGRGSYNEQFF. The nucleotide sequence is TGCGCCAGCAGTCCGACTAGCGGGAGGGGCTCCTACAATGAGCAGTTCTTC.